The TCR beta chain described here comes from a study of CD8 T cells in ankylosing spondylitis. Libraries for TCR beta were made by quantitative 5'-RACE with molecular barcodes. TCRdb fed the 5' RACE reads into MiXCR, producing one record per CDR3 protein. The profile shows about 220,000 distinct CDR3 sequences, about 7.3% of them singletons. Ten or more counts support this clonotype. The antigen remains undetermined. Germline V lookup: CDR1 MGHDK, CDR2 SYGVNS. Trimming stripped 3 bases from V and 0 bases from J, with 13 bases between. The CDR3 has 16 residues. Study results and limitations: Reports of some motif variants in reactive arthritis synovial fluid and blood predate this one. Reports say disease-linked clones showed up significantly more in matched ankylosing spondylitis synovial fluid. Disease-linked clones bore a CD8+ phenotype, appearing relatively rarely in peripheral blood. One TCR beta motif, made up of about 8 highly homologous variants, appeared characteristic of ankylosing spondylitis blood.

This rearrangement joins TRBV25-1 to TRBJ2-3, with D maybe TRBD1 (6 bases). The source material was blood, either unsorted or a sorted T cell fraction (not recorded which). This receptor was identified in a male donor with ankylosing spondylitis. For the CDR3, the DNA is TGTGCCAGCAGTGACTCTACAGGGTTCAGCACAGATACGCAGTATTTT. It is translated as CASSDSTGFSTDTQYF.